These 9 T cell receptor beta chains came from one sample sequenced in a study of OX40 agonist ivuxolimab in advanced cancers. TCRdb's table, derived via immunoSEQ multiplex PCR, lists solely in-frame clones and lacks some. The profile shows approximately 70,000 clones, about 93% of them singletons. The material sequenced was CD4+ or CD8+ T cells sorted from blood, taken in a trial of the OX40 agonist ivuxolimab. The receptors come from an adult with an advanced solid tumor such as melanoma, head and neck, liver or kidney cancer.

This clone was counted once. The J gene is TRBJ2-7, the V gene TRBV28; D is uncertain. CDR1 and CDR2 from the germline V gene are MDHEN and SYDVKM. The CDR3 contains 11 residues. Deletions cut 4 bases from V and 1 base from J, with 2 bases between. The CDR3 DNA is TGTGCCAGCAGTTGGTCCTACGAGCAGTACTTC. It codes for CASSWSYEQYF.

The rearrangement links TRBV11-2 to TRBJ2-2, with D possibly TRBD2 on 5 matching bases. V was clipped by 6 bases and J by 3 bases, with 20 bases between them. Per germline, CDR1 SGHAT and CDR2 FQNNGV. This CDR3 contains 17 residues. CDR3 nucleotide sequence: TGTGCCAGCAGTCCCCCAGGAGGTTGGGGTCACACCGGGGAGCTGTTTTTT. Protein sequence: CASSPPGGWGHTGELFF.

CDR3 protein: CASSPGTGGSGPQHF. Written as DNA, the CDR3 is TGTGCCAGTAGTCCCGGGACAGGGGGGAGCGGGCCCCAGCATTTT. The rearrangement links TRBV19 to TRBJ1-5; 11 bases are shared with TRBD1. Germline V gene sequence: CDR1 LNHDA, CDR2 SQIVND (reference sequence). V was clipped by 5 bases and J by 9 bases; unmatched bases: 9. CDR3 length: 15 amino acids.

The chain recombines TRBV5-4 with TRBJ2-7; 15 nucleotides agree with TRBD2. The CDR3 totals 16 residues. Germline values: CDR1 SGHNT, CDR2 YYREEE (reference sequence). After removal of 4 bases from V and 2 bases from J, the junction contained 4 bases not matched to a gene. CDR3 coding DNA: TGTGCCAGCAGCCCCCGGACTAGCGGGAGGGCCTACGAGCAGTACTTC. Its protein is CASSPRTSGRAYEQYF.

V gene TRBV11-2 combines with J gene TRBJ1-3; TRBD1 might be the D (6 bases). The CDR3 extends over 18 amino acids. V lost 4 bases and J 4 bases, leaving 23 bases between the germline ends. Per germline, CDR1 SGHAT and CDR2 FQNNGV. CDR3: CASSSGPLQGRGGNTIYF. The CDR3 coding sequence is TGTGCCAGCAGCTCGGGACCATTACAGGGACGGGGGGGAAACACCATATATTTT.

A few counts support this clone. The chain combines TRBV7-9 with TRBJ1-1; unclear D gene. The germline gives CDR1 SEHNR, CDR2 FQNEAQ (reference sequence). The CDR3 runs 13 residues. The V end was cut by 5 bases, the J end by 0 bases, with 7 bases between. CDR3 protein: CASSREMNTEAFF. CDR3 bases: TGTGCCAGCAGCCGAGAGATGAACACTGAAGCTTTCTTT.

CDR3 loop: CASSLDLNTEAFF. The CDR3 DNA sequence: TGTGCCAGCAGCTTGGACCTGAACACTGAAGCTTTCTTT. The chain is built from TRBV5-5 and TRBJ1-1; D gene unclear. The CDR3 runs 13 residues. Germline CDR1 SGHKS, CDR2 YYEKEE (reference sequence). The V end was cut by 0 bases, the J end by 0 bases, with 3 bases between.

The V call is TRBV25-1, the J call TRBJ1-1; weak D call: TRBD1 (5 bases). CDR3 length equals 13 residues. The V and J ends lost 5 bases and 4 bases respectively, with 11 bases between them. Germline loops: CDR1 MGHDK, CDR2 SYGVNS. CDR3: CASSPGGFTEAFF. The DNA for the CDR3 is TGTGCCAGCAGTCCGGGGGGTTTCACTGAAGCTTTCTTT.

This chain links TRBV4-1 with TRBJ2-1; D is undetermined. Per the germline V gene, CDR1 is MGHRA and CDR2 is YSYEKL. V was pared by 0 bases and J by 5 bases, with 8 bases between. The CDR3 length is 14 residues. The CDR3 here is CASSQESPDNEQFF. Here the CDR3 DNA reads TGCGCCAGCAGCCAAGAATCGCCAGACAATGAGCAGTTCTTC.